This T cell receptor (beta chain) was recorded in a study of CD8 T cells in Susac syndrome (dated by TCRdb to about 2019). The study in broad terms: Repertoire sequencing was used to test whether CD8+ T cell activation and differentiation in Susac syndrome was antigen driven. General findings and caveats noted by the study authors: The number of individuals in the TCR sequencing and HLA analysis was recognized as being relatively small.

A note on this clonotype: Its cognate antigen has yet to be identified. It has no much larger one-base neighbor in the sample; base qualities were not kept.

High-throughput TCR beta sequencing profiled peripheral blood CD8+ and CD4+ T cells from healthy donors, Susac syndrome patients and multiple sclerosis patients. The multiple sclerosis controls were treatment-naive patients who had stable or active relapsing-remitting disease and met the revised McDonald criteria. Bulk CD8+ and CD4+ T cells were purified magnetically by negative isolation, whereas CD8+ TEMRA cells were enriched by FACS. Blood was drawn into EDTA tubes, processed within 24 hours, and PBMCs were isolated by density gradient centrifugation. PBMCs intended for TCR sequencing were cryopreserved in liquid nitrogen and thawed later in a water bath at 37 degrees C. Purity of sorted or isolated CD4+, CD8+ and CD8+ TEMRA cells was at least 90%. Looking up the germline V gene yields CDR1 MDHEN and CDR2 SYDVKM. V loses 11 bases of germline sequence and J loses 3 bases, and the interval between the two ends is 15 bases. From the cysteine up to the phenylalanine, the CDR3 has a length of 13 residues. Solely the CDR3 DNA is kept, with 39 bases framed from the first base.

RNA was extracted with the RNeasy kit and roughly 0.5 to 1 ug was reverse transcribed using random hexamers. The immunoSEQ multiplex PCR assay, covering 54 Vbeta and 13 Jbeta segments, was used to amplify TCR beta CDR3 regions. PCR amplification bias was corrected using a synthetic template baseline for primer optimization and computational correction. The original methods were these. Reads were annotated to V, D and J genes per IMGT and analyzed with immunoSEQ Analyzer, keeping only productive sequences. Clonality was computed as one minus Shannon entropy normalized by log2 of the number of productive unique sequences. Public and private clones were assessed among the 100 most prevalent clones of each patient and control. Susac-specific clones were defined as absent from healthy and MS cohorts, around 970 published viral clones and other ImmuneACCESS disease sequences. TCRdb redid the processing of the public reads, applying fastp at Q25 and MiXCR, and retained in-frame beta chains. One record per CDR3 amino acid sequence lists the most common genes and DNA. The authors' filters were not applied to this entry. In all, the sample holds approximately 150,000 distinct CDR3 sequences, and under 95% of those were seen once. The top ten clones comprise approximately 0.094% of the sample.

The chain uses TRBV28 and TRBJ2-3; 6 matching bases give a weak D call of TRBD1. The sequence derives from a human donor with multiple sclerosis. The sequenced material came from CD4+ T cells from PBMCs. At the DNA level, the sequence is TGTGCCTTGGGGGCTAGCCGTACAGATACGCAGTATTTT. It codes for CALGASRTDTQYF.